The clone carrying this T cell receptor (beta chain) has only a few counts. The antigen is undetermined. The treatment denotes: roughly 11-day PBMC culture with coronavirus spike peptide pools or control peptides (ViraFEST assay). In germline, CDR1 is LNHDA, CDR2 SQIVND (reference sequence). The V and J ends lost 6 bases and 4 bases, in that order; junction bases with no gene match: 3. This CDR3 spans 13 amino acids. These data are taken from a study of vaccination and CD4 T cells after COVID-19. Study overall: Convalescent cases consisted of six males and four females, of whom two were Hispanic. Stimulation of the cells used overlapping spike peptide pools from SARS-CoV-2 and from the common cold coronaviruses HCoV-NL63, HCoV-OC43 and HCoV-229E.

The Oncomine TCR Beta short-read assay generated sequence data from the DNA of cultured CD4+ T cells. TCRdb called the PCR reads again in MiXCR, with one record for every CDR3 protein. The sample holds some 15,000 distinct CDR3 sequences, 35% seen once. The receptor was derived from a human donor with COVID-19. The sample consisted of cultured CD4+ T cells from blood. This chain links TRBV19 with TRBJ1-3; 7 bases agree with TRBD1. The CDR3 loop is CASRGDRGNTIYF. In nucleotides, the CDR3 is TGTGCCAGTAGGGGGGACAGAGGAAACACCATATATTTT.